Listed here are 23 T cell receptor beta chains from one sample, sequenced in a study of early T cells in non-severe SARS-CoV-2 infection. TCRdb called the 5' RACE reads again in MiXCR, with one record for every CDR3 protein. The sample holds tens of thousands of distinct CDR3 sequences; 12% are singletons and the top ten take approximately 4%. Specimen: whole blood. The receptors come from an adult who was a healthcare worker with PCR-confirmed SARS-CoV-2 infection or an uninfected control (not recorded which).

The table lists this clonotype with a few counts. The junction and the germline gene differ at one end; a read error may be behind it. The genes are TRBV11-2 and TRBJ2-7; D remains unclear. Germline CDR1 is SGHAT and CDR2 is FQNNGV. The CDR3 is made up of 12 amino acids. As DNA, the CDR3 is TGTGCCAGCAGCCTAGACCTCTCCGAGCAGTACTTC. It is translated as CASSLDLSEQYF.

This clonotype was seen ten or more times. The genes are TRBV6-4 and TRBJ2-1; 8 bases map to TRBD1. V lost 0 bases to trimming and J lost 6 bases; unmatched junction nucleotides: 4. Germline V CDR1 and CDR2: MRHNA, SNTAGT. The CDR3 runs 15 residues. In DNA form, the CDR3 reads TGTGCCAGCAGTGACTCAACAGGGGGACCCAATGAGCAGTTCTTC. This encodes CASSDSTGGPNEQFF.

Ten or more counts support this clonotype. The CDR3 loop is CSVDKDFSWGTDTQYF. The CDR3 DNA is TGCAGCGTTGACAAGGACTTCAGTTGGGGCACAGATACGCAGTATTTT. The chain links TRBV29-1 to TRBJ2-3, with a tentative D call TRBD2 (5 bases). Trimming removed 3 bases from V and 1 base from J, with 17 bases in between. This CDR3 has 16 amino acids. Germline V lookup: CDR1 SQVTM, CDR2 ANQGSEA.

A note on this clonotype: A read error may account for a junction end that differs from germline. This chain joins TRBV6-6 and TRBJ2-1, with 16 positions matching TRBD2. CDR1 is MNHNY, CDR2 SVGAGI, per germline (reference sequence). CDR3 size: 15 residues. CDR3 sequence: CATQSGSGTSGRAIF. DNA for the CDR3: TGTGCCACCCAATCGGGGTCCGGGACTAGCGGGAGGGCAATCTTC.

Ten or more counts support this clonotype. The chain couples TRBV5-1 to TRBJ2-7, with 9 positions matching TRBD1. From germline, CDR1 is SGHRS and CDR2 YFSETQ. This CDR3 region has 15 residues. The V segment lost 4 bases and the J segment 2 bases; nucleotides outside the gene matches: 7. The CDR3 here is CASSRPGQGPYEQYF. The CDR3 DNA reads as TGCGCCAGCAGCCGACCGGGACAGGGACCCTACGAGCAGTACTTC.

This clonotype was seen more than once but under ten times. The V and J genes are TRBV7-2 and TRBJ1-4; D not certain. Germline CDR1 reads SGHTA; CDR2 reads FQGNSA. CDR3 length: 14 residues. V was cut by 1 base and J by 0 bases, with 3 bases left in between. CDR3 region: CASSLGATNEKLFF. CDR3 DNA sequence: TGTGCCAGCAGCTTAGGTGCAACTAATGAAAAACTGTTTTTT.

In its sample, this clonotype was seen many times. The rearrangement links TRBV5-1 to TRBJ1-1, with 10 bases fitting TRBD1. The V and J ends lost 4 bases and 5 bases, in that order; junction bases with no gene match: 8. The germline V gene has CDR1 SGHRS and CDR2 YFSETQ. This CDR3 has 15 amino acids. The CDR3 loop is CASSPRQGARTEAFF. The DNA for the CDR3 is TGCGCCAGCAGCCCCCGACAGGGGGCAAGGACTGAAGCTTTCTTT.

This clonotype was seen repeatedly, ten times or more. The V call is TRBV14, the J call TRBJ1-3; D gene ambiguous. The germline V and J ends were trimmed by 0 bases and 4 bases, with 7 bases remaining between them. The CDR3 extends over 14 amino acids. Per the germline V gene, CDR1 is SGHDN and CDR2 is FVKESK. In DNA form, the CDR3 reads TGTGCCAGCAGCCAAGACATGAGGGGAAACACCATATATTTT. This sequence encodes CASSQDMRGNTIYF.

This clonotype was counted between two and nine times. CDR3 nucleotide sequence: TGTGCCAGGTCTCCTCTACAGGGGGTTCAAGAGACCCAGTACTTC. It codes for CARSPLQGVQETQYF. The J gene is TRBJ2-5, the V gene TRBV27; 8 bases agree with TRBD1. The CDR3 has 15 amino acids. Per the germline V gene, CDR1 is MNHEY and CDR2 is SMNVEV (reference sequence). With 9 bases clipped from V and 2 bases from J, the junction kept 11 bases outside the gene matches.

This chain connects TRBV11-2 to TRBJ2-1; TRBD2 aligns across 8 bases. The CDR3 extends over 14 amino acids. Trimming took 6 bases from V and 4 from J; bases not matched to a gene: 5. Germline CDR1 is SGHAT and CDR2 is FQNNGV. The CDR3 sequence is CASRQREPYNEQFF. The CDR3 bases are TGTGCCAGCAGGCAGCGGGAGCCGTACAATGAGCAGTTCTTC.

This clonotype was recorded at least ten times. J is TRBJ2-7 and V is TRBV14; no reliable D call. Trimming cost V 2 bases and J 7 bases, with 6 bases left between them. The V gene's germline CDR1 is SGHDN and CDR2 FVKESK. This CDR3 has 11 amino acids. CDR3 coding DNA: TGTGCCAGCAGCCAAAGTAAGGAGCAGTACTTC. Translation: CASSQSKEQYF.

This clonotype turned up a few times. This rearrangement joins TRBV19 to TRBJ1-2, with 8 bases that match TRBD1. Unmatched junction bases numbered 1, after V lost 8 bases and J lost 8 bases. This CDR3 comprises 10 residues. Germline CDR1 LNHDA, CDR2 SQIVND (reference sequence). The CDR3 loop reads CASGTGGYTF. In nucleotides, the CDR3 is TGTGCCAGTGGGACAGGCGGCTACACCTTC.

The chain carries TRBV5-1 and TRBJ1-2; unclear D gene. Trimming pared 1 base from V and 8 bases from J, leaving 12 bases between. The CDR3 has 13 amino acids. CDR1 and CDR2 from the germline V gene are SGHRS and YFSETQ. The CDR3 loop is CASSLSEGGGYTF. For the CDR3, the DNA is TGCGCCAGCAGCTTGTCGGAGGGCGGAGGCTACACCTTC.

The V and J genes are TRBV29-1 and TRBJ1-1, with 8 bases lining up with TRBD1. Germline trimming cut 6 bases from V and 3 bases from J; bases unmatched to any gene: 3. From germline, CDR1 is SQVTM and CDR2 ANQGSEA. CDR3 size: 12 residues. As DNA, the CDR3 is TGCAGCGTAGGGACAGGAGACACTGAAGCTTTCTTT. Amino acids: CSVGTGDTEAFF.

This clonotype was counted ten times or more. The chain links TRBV6-1 to TRBJ2-1; D might be TRBD1 or TRBD2, each matching 5 bases. Per the germline V gene, CDR1 is MNHNS and CDR2 is SASEGT. The CDR3 length is 13 residues. The V end lost 6 bases, the J end lost 8 bases, and 14 bases lay between the germline ends. In DNA, the CDR3 is TGTGCCAGCAGAATAAAACAGGAGGATGAGCAGTTCTTC. Translating gives CASRIKQEDEQFF.

This clonotype was picked up many times. This chain connects TRBV28 to TRBJ1-1, with D maybe TRBD1 (5 bases). The CDR3 totals 16 residues. Germline V lookup: CDR1 MDHEN, CDR2 SYDVKM. Trimming removed 5 bases at V and 0 bases at J, with 16 bases between. CDR3 DNA sequence: TGTGCCAGCAGTCTCGGGGACGGCGGCGTGAACACTGAAGCTTTCTTT. Encoded protein: CASSLGDGGVNTEAFF.

This clonotype has at least ten counts. The chain joins TRBV4-1 to TRBJ2-2; D not resolved. The CDR3 sequence is 14 residues long. From germline, CDR1 is MGHRA and CDR2 YSYEKL. V was pared by 0 bases and J by 6 bases, with 8 bases between. CDR3 region: CASSQDLAAGELFF. CDR3 DNA: TGCGCCAGCAGCCAAGATTTGGCGGCCGGGGAGCTGTTTTTT.

This clonotype was counted only a few times. The CDR3 protein is CASSPLAELTDTQYF. The DNA of the CDR3 is TGTGCCAGCAGTCCCCTAGCGGAACTCACAGATACGCAGTATTTT. J is TRBJ2-3 and V is TRBV28; 7 bases line up with TRBD2. J was trimmed by 2 bases and V by 5 bases; bases with no gene match: 7. The germline V gene has CDR1 MDHEN and CDR2 SYDVKM. The CDR3 is 15 residues long. Looking up the rest from reference TRBV28 and TRBJ2-3 gives the full variable domain: DVKVTQSSRYLVKRTGEKVFLECVQDMDHENMFWYRQDPGLGLRLIYFSYDVKMKEKGDIPEGYSVSREKKERFSLILESASTNQTSMYLCASSPLAELTDTQYFGPGTRLTVL.

With respect to this clonotype: This may be a read error, as it is one base from a much larger clone. The final CDR3 position lacks the conserved phenylalanine or tryptophan, pointing to a likely read error. The chain links TRBV12-3 or TRBV12-4 to TRBJ1-2, with D possibly being TRBD1 (6 bases). The V gene lost 6 bases and the J gene lost 4 bases, with 12 bases spanning the gap. The CDR3 is made up of 13 amino acids. The DNA of the CDR3 is TGTGCCAGCAGCGGACAGTGGACCTATGGCTACACCCTC. Translating it yields CASSGQWTYGYTL.

This clonotype was seen many times. The chain has TRBV5-1 and TRBJ2-1, with a tentative D call TRBD2 (5 bases). The CDR3 is 14 residues long. The V and J ends lost 6 bases and 2 bases respectively, with 12 bases between them. Per the germline V gene, CDR1 is SGHRS and CDR2 is YFSETQ. This chain's CDR3 is CASIADGTYNEQFF. The CDR3 DNA is TGCGCCAGCATCGCGGACGGGACCTACAATGAGCAGTTCTTC.

V and J are TRBV15 and TRBJ2-7; D may be TRBD2 (5 bases). V was pared by 4 bases and J by 6 bases, with 16 bases between. There are 14 residues in the CDR3. Germline-derived CDR1 and CDR2 are LNHNV and YYDKDF (reference sequence). The CDR3 DNA reads TGTGCCACCAGCACGTCGGGATTCCTCTTCGAGCAGTACTTC. It codes for CATSTSGFLFEQYF.

There are many counts of this clonotype. The chain has TRBV6-6 and TRBJ1-1; tentatively, D is TRBD1 (6 bases). Germline V gene data show CDR1 as MNHNY and CDR2 as SVGAGI (reference sequence). Deletions cut 0 bases from V and 5 bases from J, with 10 bases between. CDR3 length equals 14 residues. The CDR3 region has the DNA TGTGCCAGCAGTTACTCAGCGGGGGCAACTGAAGCTTTCTTT. As protein: CASSYSAGATEAFF.

Concerning this clonotype: Just one base apart from a much larger clone, this may be a read error. The rearrangement joins TRBV30 to TRBJ2-1, with 8 bases matching TRBD2. The CDR3 contains 13 residues. Germline values: CDR1 GTSNPN, CDR2 SVGIG (reference sequence). The chain's CDR3 is CARSPGLASEQFF. The CDR3 bases are TGTGCCCGGAGTCCCGGACTAGCCAGTGAGCAGTTCTTC. The variable domain in full, completed from reference TRBV30 and TRBJ2-1, reads SQTIHQWPATLVQPVGSPLSLECTVEGTSNPNLYWYRQAAGRGLQLLFYSVGIGQISSEVPQNLSASRPQDRQFILSSKKLLLSDSGFYLCARSPGLASEQFFGPGTRLTVL.